The 23 T cell receptor beta chains reported below all come from one sample, sequenced in a study of T-cell memory formation after mild COVID-19 (dated by TCRdb to about 2021). The protocol used for the library was 5' RACE. The instrument was an Illumina NovaSeq 6000. TCRdb cleaned the public reads at Q25 with fastp, built clones with MiXCR and kept in-frame beta chains. CDR3 protein sequences are deduplicated, and each keeps its most common genes and DNA. The sample includes hundreds of thousands of distinct CDR3 sequences, with 15% to 20% observed a single time. The ten largest make up 22% of the sample. Sequenced sample: PBMCs or a T cell subset sorted from them (not recorded which). Receptors were obtained from a man between 18 and 35 years old who had mild COVID-19 (a few samples of this study predate the infection). The sample titles of this study are shuffled in the database, so cell type and time point are left out; the donor was told from shared clones.

The V and J genes are TRBV5-5 and TRBJ2-1; the D is unclear. The CDR3 runs to 16 residues. V lost 0 bases, J lost 1 base, and 11 bases lay in between. CDR1 SGHKS and CDR2 YYEKEE come from the germline V gene (reference sequence). The CDR3 loop is CASSLAETYSYNEQFF. CDR3 DNA sequence: TGTGCCAGCAGCTTGGCCGAGACGTATTCCTACAATGAGCAGTTCTTC.

The chain recombines TRBV6-2 or TRBV6-3 with TRBJ2-3, with D hard to call. The CDR3 is made up of 13 amino acids. Germline V gene data show CDR1 as MNHEY and CDR2 as SVGEGT. The V and J ends lost 6 bases and 6 bases respectively, with 13 bases between them. The CDR3 sequence is CASSPKPRDTQYF. For the CDR3, the DNA is TGTGCCAGCAGCCCTAAACCGCGGGATACGCAGTATTTT.

V and J are TRBV24-1 and TRBJ2-3, with D hard to call. V gave up 3 bases and J gave up 1 base, with 4 bases separating them. Germline V gene sequence: CDR1 KGHDR, CDR2 SFDVKD. The CDR3 is 13 amino acids. CDR3 sequence: CATSDLGTDTQYF. DNA of the CDR3: TGTGCCACCAGTGATCTAGGCACAGATACGCAGTATTTT.

The chain employs TRBV12-3 or TRBV12-4 and TRBJ1-2; 9 nucleotides align to TRBD1. The trim removed 4 bases at V and 8 bases at J, leaving 8 bases unmatched. This CDR3 region has 14 residues. CDR3 nucleotide sequence: TGTGCCAGCAGTTCTCTGGACAGGGGTTACGGCTACACCTTC. Protein: CASSSLDRGYGYTF.

CDR3 DNA: TGCGCCAGCAGCTATTCGGGCGGGATCCCCTCAGATACGCAGTATTTT. Translating gives CASSYSGGIPSDTQYF. This chain uses TRBV5-1 with TRBJ2-3; the D gene is possibly TRBD2 (6 bases). Germline values: CDR1 SGHRS, CDR2 YFSETQ. Trimming removed 3 bases at V and 4 bases at J, with 18 bases between. The CDR3 extends over 16 amino acids. Combining the CDR3 with reference TRBV5-1 and TRBJ2-3 gives the whole variable domain KAGVTQTPRYLIKTRGQQVTLSCSPISGHRSVSWYQQTPGQGLQFLFEYFSETQRNKGNFPGRFSGRQFSNSRSEMNVSTLELGDSALYLCASSYSGGIPSDTQYFGPGTRLTVL.

The CDR3 protein is CSARPPSRGLGTEAFF. The DNA of the CDR3 is TGCAGTGCTAGACCCCCCTCGCGGGGGTTGGGCACTGAAGCTTTCTTT. The chain employs TRBV20-1 and TRBJ1-1; tentatively, D is TRBD1 (5 bases). The CDR3 length is 16 residues. CDR1 is DFQATT and CDR2 is SNEGSKA in the germline V gene (reference sequence). V lost 2 bases and J lost 4, with 20 bases in between.

The chain uses TRBV4-2 and TRBJ2-1, with D possibly being TRBD1 (6 bases). The V end was cut by 0 bases, the J end by 4 bases, with 13 bases between. Germline V lookup: CDR1 LGHNA, CDR2 YNFKEQ. The CDR3 is made up of 16 amino acids. The CDR3 DNA follows: TGTGCCAGCAGCCAAGAGGGGGCTTCCCTATACAATGAGCAGTTCTTC. It encodes CASSQEGASLYNEQFF.

For the CDR3, the DNA is TGCAGTGCTAGAGATCTGTGGTCTGAAAAACTGTTTTTT. It translates to CSARDLWSEKLFF. V and J are TRBV20-1 and TRBJ1-4; D is undetermined. CDR1 and CDR2 from the germline V gene are DFQATT and SNEGSKA (reference sequence). The CDR3 sequence is 13 residues long. V was cut by 0 bases and J by 7 bases, with 9 bases left in between.

In this sample, this clonotype turned up a few times. V and J are TRBV7-2 and TRBJ2-7, with D tentatively TRBD2 (5 bases). V lost 0 bases and J 2 bases, leaving 11 bases between the germline ends. Germline V gene lookup returns CDR1 SGHTA and CDR2 FQGNSA. This CDR3 is built from 15 residues. The DNA of the CDR3 is TGTGCCAGCAGCTTAGCCCCGCCCGGGGCCTACGAGCAGTACTTC. Translation gives CASSLAPPGAYEQYF.

This clonotype showed up many times. The chain employs TRBV7-2 and TRBJ2-1, with D possibly being TRBD2 (5 bases). The CDR3 consists of 14 residues. Germline V gene lookup returns CDR1 SGHTA and CDR2 FQGNSA. V lost 4 bases and J lost 7, with 14 bases in between. CDR3 sequence: CASSSPVAPNEQFF. The CDR3, as DNA: TGTGCCAGCAGCTCGCCGGTAGCGCCTAATGAGCAGTTCTTC.

This clonotype appeared a few times. The V and J genes are TRBV6-5 and TRBJ2-7, with 8 bases that match TRBD1. This CDR3 is 14 amino acids long. V lost 6 bases to trimming and J lost 0 bases; unmatched junction nucleotides: 4. Germline V gene sequence: CDR1 MNHEY, CDR2 SVGAGI. The DNA of the CDR3 is TGTGCCAGCAGCCTAGGACAGGGCTCCTACGAGCAGTACGTC. Translated, it gives CASSLGQGSYEQYV.

The table lists this clonotype with many counts. V is TRBV7-2 and J is TRBJ2-7; D not resolved. The V and J ends lost 5 bases and 0 bases respectively, with 11 bases between them. The CDR3 has 14 amino acids. Germline CDR1 is SGHTA and CDR2 is FQGNSA. Here the CDR3 reads CASSPRADSYEQYV. The CDR3 region has the DNA TGTGCCAGCAGCCCCCGGGCAGACTCCTACGAGCAGTACGTC.

This chain uses TRBV2 with TRBJ2-2; D is ambiguous. Germline lookup yields CDR1 SNHLY and CDR2 FYNNEI. Trimming shortened V by 7 bases and J by 4 bases, and 10 bases separated the two germline ends. This CDR3 spans 13 amino acids. The CDR3 here is CASTLIGTGELFF. CDR3 DNA: TGTGCCAGCACCCTCATTGGCACCGGGGAGCTGTTTTTT.

This chain connects TRBV6-2 or TRBV6-3 to TRBJ2-7, with 7 bases lining up with TRBD1. The CDR3 runs to 13 residues. Trimming at V came to 8 bases and at J to 0 bases, leaving 4 bases not matched to a gene. CDR1 is MNHEY, CDR2 SVGEGT, per germline. The CDR3 DNA reads as TGTGCCAGCCACAGGGGAATCTCCTACGAGCAGTACTTC. Its protein is CASHRGISYEQYF.

V and J are TRBV20-1 and TRBJ2-3; 13 positions agree with TRBD2. This CDR3 is built from 15 residues. V shed 8 bases and J 1 base; nucleotides not matched to a gene: 6. Germline V lookup: CDR1 DFQATT, CDR2 SNEGSKA (reference sequence). The CDR3 DNA reads as TGCAGTCTAGAGACTAGCGGGGGGCGCACAGATACGCAGTATTTT. Translated: CSLETSGGRTDTQYF.

V gene TRBV20-1 combines with J gene TRBJ2-2; D call uncertain. Per germline, CDR1 DFQATT and CDR2 SNEGSKA (reference sequence). CDR3 length: 14 residues. Trimming cost V 2 bases and J 4 bases, with 11 bases left between them. The CDR3 protein is CSARKSSATGELFF. Here the CDR3 DNA reads TGCAGTGCTAGAAAAAGCTCGGCCACCGGGGAGCTGTTTTTT.

This clonotype was seen many times. This chain uses TRBV5-1 with TRBJ2-3, with 7 bases aligning to TRBD1. The CDR3 is made up of 15 amino acids. Germline loops: CDR1 SGHRS, CDR2 YFSETQ. Unmatched junction bases numbered 2, after V lost 0 bases and J lost 1 base. The CDR3 protein is CASSLEQGRTDTQYF. CDR3 in DNA: TGCGCCAGCAGCTTGGAACAGGGGCGCACAGATACGCAGTATTTT.

This clonotype showed up just a few times. The V gene is TRBV6-2 or TRBV6-3, the J gene TRBJ2-1; tentatively, D is TRBD2 (5 bases). Trimming took off 2 bases at V and 6 bases at J, with 20 bases between the two ends. CDR1 is MNHEY and CDR2 is SVGEGT in the germline V gene. This CDR3 is built from 17 residues. CDR3 in DNA: TGTGCCAGCAGTTACCCCCTAGCCCCTGGAGGAGGCAATGAGCAGTTCTTC. It is translated as CASSYPLAPGGGNEQFF.

Comments on this clonotype: An end of the junction differs from the germline gene, which may be a read error. The chain recombines TRBV23-1 with TRBJ2-3, with 7 positions matching TRBD2. TRBV23-1 is identified as an open reading frame with a role that is uncertain. The CDR3 is 15 amino acids. CDR3 residues: CARSQPPAGLDTQYF. Here the CDR3 DNA reads TGCGCCCGCAGTCAACCCCCAGCGGGGCTAGATACGCAGTATTTT.

This clonotype was found a few times. The rearrangement links TRBV11-2 to TRBJ2-5; 10 bases map to TRBD1. Germline V CDR1 and CDR2: SGHAT, FQNNGV. V lost 5 bases to trimming and J lost 4 bases; unmatched junction nucleotides: 10. The length of the CDR3 is 16 residues. CDR3 sequence reads: CASSPWTGGTLETQYF. The CDR3 nucleotides are TGTGCCAGCAGCCCCTGGACAGGGGGGACGTTAGAGACCCAGTACTTC.

The chain joins TRBV7-3 to TRBJ1-1; 7 bases fit TRBD1. CDR3 size: 16 residues. Germline values: CDR1 SGHTA, CDR2 FQGTGA. V lost 5 bases and J lost 0; bases outside the gene matches: 9. The CDR3 reads CASSLDRENMNTEAFF. Here the CDR3 DNA reads TGTGCCAGCAGCCTAGACAGGGAGAACATGAACACTGAAGCTTTCTTT.

This clonotype was found a few times. This chain uses TRBV29-1 with TRBJ2-3; 16 bases agree with TRBD2. The ends lost 4 bases at V and 4 bases at J; junction bases unmatched: 8. The CDR3 loop spans 17 amino acids. CDR1 and CDR2 (germline): SQVTM, ANQGSEA. The CDR3 here is CSVAGTSGGAGSDTQYF. The CDR3 DNA reads as TGCAGCGTTGCTGGGACTAGCGGGGGGGCCGGGTCAGATACGCAGTATTTT.

In its sample, this clonotype was seen a few times. The rearrangement links TRBV5-1 to TRBJ2-7, with D unclear. This CDR3 spans 15 amino acids. With 6 bases removed from V and 0 bases from J, the gap between germline ends came to 16 bases. The germline V gene encodes CDR1 SGHRS and CDR2 YFSETQ. The CDR3 here is CASNLTPGSSYEQYF. The DNA of the CDR3 is TGCGCCAGCAACTTAACCCCAGGTAGCTCCTACGAGCAGTACTTC.